The source of this T cell receptor beta chain is a study of blood T cell repertoires in COVID-19. Study-wide background: Acute and convalescent COVID-19 samples came from the United States, Italy and Spain.

In the authors' methods: Quantification of nucleated cells was approximated via reference gene primer amplification. Method: immunoSEQ multiplex PCR; TCRdb's copy keeps in-frame clones and lacks some. Clone size and V and J calls were adopted from that table, with D and trimming inferred from the DNA. The sample records fewer than 80,000 clones, about 82% being singletons. CDR3 length: 17 residues. Germline values: CDR1 MNHEY, CDR2 SVGEGT. Losses at the gene ends were 0 bases for V and 10 bases for J; bases not matched to a gene: 11. The chain is built from TRBV6-2 or TRBV6-3 and TRBJ2-1, with 11 bases identical to TRBD2. This sequence originates from a human donor in a cohort sampled during active COVID-19. The sample taken for sequencing was peripheral blood. CDR3 residues: CASSYSRLAGRLEEQFF. For the CDR3, the DNA is TGTGCCAGCAGTTACTCAAGACTAGCGGGACGCCTAGAGGAGCAGTTCTTC.